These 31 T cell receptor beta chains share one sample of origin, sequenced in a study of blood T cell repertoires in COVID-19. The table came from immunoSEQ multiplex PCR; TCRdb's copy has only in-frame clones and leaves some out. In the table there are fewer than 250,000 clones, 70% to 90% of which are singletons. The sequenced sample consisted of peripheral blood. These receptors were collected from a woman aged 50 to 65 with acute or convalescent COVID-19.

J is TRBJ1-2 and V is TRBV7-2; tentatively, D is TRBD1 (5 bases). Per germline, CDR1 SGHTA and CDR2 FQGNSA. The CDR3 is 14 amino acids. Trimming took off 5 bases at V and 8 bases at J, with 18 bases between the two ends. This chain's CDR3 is CASSPARQLTGYTF. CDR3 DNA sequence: TGTGCCAGCAGCCCCGCCCGACAGCTTACCGGCTACACCTTC.

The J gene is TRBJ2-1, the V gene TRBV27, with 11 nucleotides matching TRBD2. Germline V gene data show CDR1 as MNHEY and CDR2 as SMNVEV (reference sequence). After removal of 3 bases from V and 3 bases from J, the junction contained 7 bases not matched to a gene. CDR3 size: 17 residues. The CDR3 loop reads CASSLPAGTSGYNEQFF. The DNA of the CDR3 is TGTGCCAGCAGTTTGCCTGCCGGGACTAGCGGCTACAATGAGCAGTTCTTC.

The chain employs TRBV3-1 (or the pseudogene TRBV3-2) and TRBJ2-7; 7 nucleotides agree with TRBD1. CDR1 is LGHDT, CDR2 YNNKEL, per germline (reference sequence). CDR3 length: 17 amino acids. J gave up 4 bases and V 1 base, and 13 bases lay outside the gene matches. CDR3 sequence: CASSQGSTQGCVYEQYF. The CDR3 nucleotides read TGTGCCAGCAGCCAAGGATCTACACAGGGGTGTGTGTACGAGCAGTACTTC.

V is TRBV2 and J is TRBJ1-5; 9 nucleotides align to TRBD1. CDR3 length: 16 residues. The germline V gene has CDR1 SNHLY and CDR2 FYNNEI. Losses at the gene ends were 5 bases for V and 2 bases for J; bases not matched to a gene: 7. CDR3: CASSLRTGDGNQPQHF. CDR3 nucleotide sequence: TGTGCCAGCAGTCTCCGGACAGGGGACGGCAATCAGCCCCAGCATTTT.

The CDR3 nucleotides are TGTGCCAGCAGCCCTAGCGGGGGGGCGGGGACCCAGTACTTC. Translating gives CASSPSGGAGTQYF. The chain is built from TRBV3-1 (or the pseudogene TRBV3-2) and TRBJ2-5; 12 positions agree with TRBD2. In germline, CDR1 is LGHDT, CDR2 YNNKEL (reference sequence). The V and J ends lost 4 bases and 7 bases, in that order; junction bases with no gene match: 4. The CDR3 has 14 amino acids.

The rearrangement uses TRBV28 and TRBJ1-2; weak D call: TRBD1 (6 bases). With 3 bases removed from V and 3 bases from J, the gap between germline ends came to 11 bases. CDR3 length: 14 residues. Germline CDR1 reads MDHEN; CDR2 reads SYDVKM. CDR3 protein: CASSLVQGHYGYTF. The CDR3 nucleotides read TGTGCCAGCAGTTTGGTACAGGGTCACTATGGCTACACCTTC.

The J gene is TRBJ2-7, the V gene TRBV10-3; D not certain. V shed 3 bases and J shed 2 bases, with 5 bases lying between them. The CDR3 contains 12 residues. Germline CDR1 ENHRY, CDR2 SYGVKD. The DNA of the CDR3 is TGTGCCATCAGTGACCAAACCTACGAGCAGTACTTC. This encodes CAISDQTYEQYF.

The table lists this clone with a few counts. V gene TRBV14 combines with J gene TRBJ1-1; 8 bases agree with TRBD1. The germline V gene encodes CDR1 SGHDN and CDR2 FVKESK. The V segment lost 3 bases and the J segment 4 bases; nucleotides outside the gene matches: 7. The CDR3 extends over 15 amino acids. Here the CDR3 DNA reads TGTGCCAGCAGCCAGCGACAGGGGTTTGGCACTGAAGCTTTCTTT. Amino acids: CASSQRQGFGTEAFF.

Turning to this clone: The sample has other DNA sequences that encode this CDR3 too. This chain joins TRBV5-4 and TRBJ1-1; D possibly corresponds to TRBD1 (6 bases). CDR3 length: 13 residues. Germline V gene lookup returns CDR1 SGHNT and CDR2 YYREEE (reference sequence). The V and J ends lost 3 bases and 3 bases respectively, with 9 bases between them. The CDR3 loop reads CASSSQGHTEAFF. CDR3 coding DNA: TGTGCCAGCAGCTCCCAGGGGCACACTGAAGCTTTCTTT.

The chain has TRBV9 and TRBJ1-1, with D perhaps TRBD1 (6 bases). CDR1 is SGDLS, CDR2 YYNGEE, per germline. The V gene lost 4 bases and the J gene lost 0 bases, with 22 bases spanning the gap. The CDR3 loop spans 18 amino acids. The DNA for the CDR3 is TGTGCCAGCAGCATTTCCCGAAGGCCAGGGGCAATGAACACTGAAGCTTTCTTT. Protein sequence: CASSISRRPGAMNTEAFF.

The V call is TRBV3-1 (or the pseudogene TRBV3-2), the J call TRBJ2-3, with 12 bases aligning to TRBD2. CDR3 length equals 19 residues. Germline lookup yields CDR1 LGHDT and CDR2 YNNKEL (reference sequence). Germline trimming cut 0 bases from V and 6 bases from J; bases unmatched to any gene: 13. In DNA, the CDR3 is TGTGCCAGCAGCCAAGAGGGGTGGACTAGCGGGACCTTCGGGGATACGCAGTATTTT. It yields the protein CASSQEGWTSGTFGDTQYF.

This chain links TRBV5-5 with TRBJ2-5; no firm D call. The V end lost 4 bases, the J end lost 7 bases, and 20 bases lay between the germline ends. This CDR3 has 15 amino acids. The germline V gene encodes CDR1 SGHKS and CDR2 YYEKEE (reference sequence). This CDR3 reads CASSISAVGRVTQYF. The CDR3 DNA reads TGTGCCAGCAGCATCTCCGCTGTTGGGCGAGTGACCCAGTACTTC.

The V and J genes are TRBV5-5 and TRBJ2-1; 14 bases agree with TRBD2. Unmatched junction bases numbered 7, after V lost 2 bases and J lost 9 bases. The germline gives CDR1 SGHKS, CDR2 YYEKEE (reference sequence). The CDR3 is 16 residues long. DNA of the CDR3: TGTGCCAGCAGCTTCTTCCGACTAGCGGGAGGGGGTGAGCAGTTCTTC. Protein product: CASSFFRLAGGGEQFF. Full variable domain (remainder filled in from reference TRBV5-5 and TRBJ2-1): DAGVTQSPTHLIKTRGQQVTLRCSPISGHKSVSWYQQVLGQGPQFIFQYYEKEERGRGNFPDRFSARQFPNYSSELNVNALLLGDSALYLCASSFFRLAGGGEQFFGPGTRLTVL.

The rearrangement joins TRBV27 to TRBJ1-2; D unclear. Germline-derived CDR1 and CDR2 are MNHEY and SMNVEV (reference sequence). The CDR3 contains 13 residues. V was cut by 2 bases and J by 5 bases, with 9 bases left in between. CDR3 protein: CASSLDSVYGYTF. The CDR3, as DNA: TGTGCCAGCAGTTTAGACTCGGTGTATGGCTACACCTTC.

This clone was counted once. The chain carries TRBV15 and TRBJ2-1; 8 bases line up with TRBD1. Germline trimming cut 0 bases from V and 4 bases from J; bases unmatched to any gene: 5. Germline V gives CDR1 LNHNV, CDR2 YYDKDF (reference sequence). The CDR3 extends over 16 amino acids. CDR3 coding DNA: TGTGCCACCAGCAGAGAAGGGACAGGAGCATACAATGAGCAGTTCTTC. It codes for CATSREGTGAYNEQFF.

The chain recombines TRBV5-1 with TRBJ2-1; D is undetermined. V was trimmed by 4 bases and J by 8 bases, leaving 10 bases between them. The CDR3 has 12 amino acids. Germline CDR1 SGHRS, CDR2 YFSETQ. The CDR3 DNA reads TGCGCCAGCAGCCTCTTAGCCGATGAGCAGTTCTTC. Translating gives CASSLLADEQFF.

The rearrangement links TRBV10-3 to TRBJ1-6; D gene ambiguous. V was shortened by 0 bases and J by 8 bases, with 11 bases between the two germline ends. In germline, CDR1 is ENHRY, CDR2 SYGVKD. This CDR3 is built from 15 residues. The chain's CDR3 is CAISESRQPDSPLHF. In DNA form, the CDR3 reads TGTGCCATCAGTGAGTCGAGGCAGCCGGATTCACCCCTCCACTTT.

The CDR3 DNA reads as TGCGCCAGCAGCTGGGGAGACAACAAAGAGACCCAGTACTTC. It specifies CASSWGDNKETQYF. This chain links TRBV5-1 with TRBJ2-5; tentatively, D is TRBD2 (5 bases). CDR1 and CDR2 (germline): SGHRS, YFSETQ. CDR3 size: 14 residues. Trimming cost V 3 bases and J 3 bases, with 12 bases left between them.

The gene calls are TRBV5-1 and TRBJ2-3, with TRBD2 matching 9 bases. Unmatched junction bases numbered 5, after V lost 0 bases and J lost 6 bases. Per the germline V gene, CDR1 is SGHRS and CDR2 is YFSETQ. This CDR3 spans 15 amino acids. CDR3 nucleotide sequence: TGCGCCAGCAGCTTGGAGGGACTAGCCCCCGATACGCAGTATTTT. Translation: CASSLEGLAPDTQYF.

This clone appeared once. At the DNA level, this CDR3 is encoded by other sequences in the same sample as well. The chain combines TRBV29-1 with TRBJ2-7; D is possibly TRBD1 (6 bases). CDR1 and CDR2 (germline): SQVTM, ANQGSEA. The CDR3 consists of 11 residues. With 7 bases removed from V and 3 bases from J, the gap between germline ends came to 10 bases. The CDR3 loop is CSATGNYEQYF. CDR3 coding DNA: TGCAGCGCGACAGGAAACTACGAGCAGTACTTC.

CDR3 bases: TGTGCCAGCAGTTACAGGCGGGGAGGTTCAGAGACCCAGTACTTC. Encoded protein: CASSYRRGGSETQYF. The chain combines TRBV6-2 or TRBV6-3 with TRBJ2-5; tentative D call: TRBD2 (6 bases). Trimming left V 2 bases short and J 4 bases short, with 14 bases between. The CDR3 consists of 15 residues. CDR1 MNHEY and CDR2 SVGEGT come from the germline V gene.

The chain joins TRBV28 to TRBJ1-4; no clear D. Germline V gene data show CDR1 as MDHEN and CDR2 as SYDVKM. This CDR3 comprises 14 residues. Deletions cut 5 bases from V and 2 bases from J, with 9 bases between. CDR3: CASSNVQTNEKLFF. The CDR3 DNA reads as TGTGCCAGCAGTAACGTACAGACTAATGAAAAACTGTTTTTT.

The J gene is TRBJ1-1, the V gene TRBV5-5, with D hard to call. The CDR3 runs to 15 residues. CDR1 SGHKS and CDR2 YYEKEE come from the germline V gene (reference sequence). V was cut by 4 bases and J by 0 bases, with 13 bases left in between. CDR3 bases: TGTGCCAGCAGCCGCGAGGCCGATATGAACACTGAAGCTTTCTTT. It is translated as CASSREADMNTEAFF.

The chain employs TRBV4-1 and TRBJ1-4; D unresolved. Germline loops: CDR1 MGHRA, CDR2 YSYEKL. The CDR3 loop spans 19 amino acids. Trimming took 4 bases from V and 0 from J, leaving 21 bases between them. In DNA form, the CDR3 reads TGCGCCAGCAGCCTGGAGGGCGGACGAAGATCCACAACTAATGAAAAACTGTTTTTT. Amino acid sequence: CASSLEGGRRSTTNEKLFF.

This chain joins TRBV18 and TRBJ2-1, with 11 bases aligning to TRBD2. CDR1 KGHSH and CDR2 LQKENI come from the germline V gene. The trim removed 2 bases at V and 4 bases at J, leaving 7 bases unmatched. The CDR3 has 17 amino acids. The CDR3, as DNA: TGTGCCAGCTCACCAAATACTAGCGGGAGCGTTTACAATGAGCAGTTCTTC. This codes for CASSPNTSGSVYNEQFF.

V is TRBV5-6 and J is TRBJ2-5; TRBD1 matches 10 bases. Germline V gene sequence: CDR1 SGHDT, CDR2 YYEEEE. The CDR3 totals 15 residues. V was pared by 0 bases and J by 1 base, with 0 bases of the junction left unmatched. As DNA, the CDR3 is TGTGCCAGCAGCTTGGGGGACAGGGGCCAAGAGACCCAGTACTTC. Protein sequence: CASSLGDRGQETQYF.

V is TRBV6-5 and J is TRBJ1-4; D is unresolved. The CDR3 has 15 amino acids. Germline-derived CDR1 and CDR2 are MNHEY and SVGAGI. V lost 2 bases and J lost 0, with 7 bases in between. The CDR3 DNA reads TGTGCCAGCAGTTACCAGGCAGCAACTAATGAAAAACTGTTTTTT. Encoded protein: CASSYQAATNEKLFF.

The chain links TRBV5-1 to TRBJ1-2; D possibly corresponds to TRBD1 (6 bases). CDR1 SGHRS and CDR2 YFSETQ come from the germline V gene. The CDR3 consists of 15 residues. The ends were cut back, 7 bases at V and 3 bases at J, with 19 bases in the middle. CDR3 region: CASSSGDGTDYGYTF. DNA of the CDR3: TGCGCCAGCTCCTCAGGGGACGGGACGGACTATGGCTACACCTTC.

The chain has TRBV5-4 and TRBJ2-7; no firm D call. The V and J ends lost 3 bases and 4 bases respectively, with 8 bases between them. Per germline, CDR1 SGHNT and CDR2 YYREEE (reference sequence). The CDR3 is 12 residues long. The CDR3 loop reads CASSSAGYEQYF. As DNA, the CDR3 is TGTGCCAGCAGCTCGGCAGGATACGAGCAGTACTTC.

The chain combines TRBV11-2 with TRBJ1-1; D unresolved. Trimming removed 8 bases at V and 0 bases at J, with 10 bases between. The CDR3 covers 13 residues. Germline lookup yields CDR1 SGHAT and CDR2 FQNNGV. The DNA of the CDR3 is TGTGCCAGCGTTGCGGCCCTGAACACTGAAGCTTTCTTT. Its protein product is CASVAALNTEAFF. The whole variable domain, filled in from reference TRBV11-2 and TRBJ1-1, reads EAGVAQSPRYKIIEKRQSVAFWCNPISGHATLYWYQQILGQGPKLLIQFQNNGVVDDSQLPKDRFSAERLKGVDSTLKIQPAKLEDSAVYLCASVAALNTEAFFGQGTRLTVV.

The CDR3 here is CASRDSGSSYEQYF. The DNA of the CDR3 is TGTGCCAGTAGGGATAGCGGGAGCTCCTACGAGCAGTACTTC. V gene TRBV19 combines with J gene TRBJ2-7; TRBD2 matches at 9 bases. Losses at the gene ends were 6 bases for V and 0 bases for J; bases not matched to a gene: 3. This CDR3 region has 14 residues. CDR1 is LNHDA and CDR2 is SQIVND in the germline V gene (reference sequence).